These 12 T cell receptor beta chains came from one sample sequenced in a study of OX40 agonist ivuxolimab in advanced cancers. Produced via immunoSEQ multiplex PCR; TCRdb's table is partial and in-frame only. The data contain about 30,000 clones, 75% to 95% of them seen just once; the ten biggest clones take up about 4.5%. Sample: CD4+ or CD8+ T cells sorted from blood, taken in a trial of the OX40 agonist ivuxolimab. The source of these receptors is an adult with an advanced solid tumor such as melanoma, head and neck, liver or kidney cancer.

This rearrangement joins TRBV5-1 to TRBJ2-1; perhaps TRBD2 as D (5 bases). CDR3 length equals 14 residues. The V and J ends lost 5 bases and 6 bases respectively, with 15 bases between them. CDR1 SGHRS and CDR2 YFSETQ come from the germline V gene. The DNA of the CDR3 is TGCGCCAGCAGTGTCGGGGTTGGGTCCAATGAGCAGTTCTTC. As protein: CASSVGVGSNEQFF.

V and J are TRBV7-9 and TRBJ2-2; D gene unclear. The germline gives CDR1 SEHNR, CDR2 FQNEAQ (reference sequence). CDR3 size: 12 residues. V was cut by 6 bases and J by 3 bases, with 5 bases left in between. The CDR3 loop reads CASRLYTGELFF. CDR3 nucleotide sequence: TGTGCCAGCAGACTTTACACCGGGGAGCTGTTTTTT.

The CDR3 protein is CASSFGGSPYEQYF. As DNA, the CDR3 is TGTGCCAGCAGTTTCGGGGGATCCCCCTACGAGCAGTACTTC. V gene TRBV27 combines with J gene TRBJ2-7; possible D gene TRBD2, 6 bases. Germline CDR1 is MNHEY and CDR2 is SMNVEV (reference sequence). V shed 3 bases and J shed 2 bases, with 11 bases lying between them. This CDR3 contains 14 residues.

The rearrangement uses TRBV29-1 and TRBJ2-3; 7 bases map to TRBD2. V lost 7 bases, J lost 2 bases, and 3 bases stayed unmatched. Germline assignment: CDR1 SQVTM and CDR2 ANQGSEA. This CDR3 is built from 12 residues. CDR3 nucleotide sequence: TGCAGCGGGGAGGGGTCCACAGATACGCAGTATTTT. It codes for CSGEGSTDTQYF.

This rearrangement joins TRBV7-3 to TRBJ2-3, with 9 bases lining up with TRBD1. The trim removed 5 bases at V and 4 bases at J, leaving 7 bases unmatched. Germline V gene data show CDR1 as SGHTA and CDR2 as FQGTGA. The CDR3 is 15 residues long. The CDR3 bases are TGTGCCAGCAGCACCGGGACAGGGTTTTCAGATACGCAGTATTTT. Its translation: CASSTGTGFSDTQYF.

In its sample, this clone was seen a few times. The V call is TRBV6-1, the J call TRBJ2-2; D is unclear. Germline V gene lookup returns CDR1 MNHNS and CDR2 SASEGT. The CDR3 totals 15 residues. Trimming removed 4 bases at V and 1 base at J, with 10 bases between. CDR3 in amino acids: CASSVTSVNTGELFF. CDR3 coding DNA: TGTGCCAGCAGTGTCACGAGCGTGAACACCGGGGAGCTGTTTTTT.

The V and J genes are TRBV5-1 and TRBJ2-1; possible D gene TRBD2, 6 bases. V was clipped by 0 bases and J by 9 bases, with 10 bases between them. Germline loops: CDR1 SGHRS, CDR2 YFSETQ. The CDR3 extends over 13 amino acids. Here the CDR3 DNA reads TGCGCCAGCAGCTTGGGCGGGGTTACTGAGCAGTTCTTC. Translating it yields CASSLGGVTEQFF.

The V call is TRBV28, the J call TRBJ2-7, with D perhaps TRBD1 (6 bases). V lost 6 bases and J lost 5, with 26 bases in between. The V gene's germline CDR1 is MDHEN and CDR2 SYDVKM. CDR3 length: 17 residues. The CDR3 DNA reads as TGTGCCAGCAGCGCGCAGGGGCGAGGTGGGCTTAAAAACGAGCAGTACTTC. Protein: CASSAQGRGGLKNEQYF.

V usage is TRBV2 and J usage is TRBJ1-1, with 8 bases that match TRBD1. CDR1 SNHLY and CDR2 FYNNEI come from the germline V gene. Trimming at V came to 10 bases and at J to 3 bases, leaving 10 bases not matched to a gene. CDR3 size: 14 residues. The CDR3 DNA reads as TGTGCCATCCCGGCAGGGGGCAGGTACACTGAAGCTTTCTTT. Encoded protein: CAIPAGGRYTEAFF.

V gene TRBV27 combines with J gene TRBJ2-1, with 11 positions matching TRBD2. The germline CDR1 and CDR2 sequences are MNHEY and SMNVEV (reference sequence). Trimming at V came to 6 bases and at J to 3 bases, leaving 4 bases not matched to a gene. The CDR3 length is 15 residues. The CDR3 nucleotides read TGTGCCAGCAGCTTGACTAGCGGGGTCTACAATGAGCAGTTCTTC. Translated, it gives CASSLTSGVYNEQFF.

The V and J genes are TRBV5-4 and TRBJ2-7, with D tentatively TRBD1 or TRBD2 (6 bases each). Germline V gene data show CDR1 as SGHNT and CDR2 as YYREEE (reference sequence). The CDR3 is made up of 14 amino acids. V was clipped by 0 bases and J by 3 bases, with 10 bases between them. The CDR3: CASSLVGGNYEQYV. The DNA of the CDR3 is TGTGCCAGCAGCTTGGTAGGGGGGAACTACGAGCAGTACGTC.

This chain joins TRBV11-1 and TRBJ2-3; D ambiguous. The CDR3 is 15 residues long. V shed 1 base and J shed 2 bases, with 10 bases lying between them. The germline V gene has CDR1 SGHAT and CDR2 FQDESV (reference sequence). In nucleotides, the CDR3 is TGTGCCAGCAGCTTAGAGTTTTGGGCCACAGATACGCAGTATTTT. Amino acids: CASSLEFWATDTQYF.